Each of the 23 T cell receptor beta chains below was sequenced from the same sample in a study of chemoradiotherapy in HPV16-positive cancers. The repertoire was sequenced with immunoSEQ multiplex PCR; TCRdb's copy has only in-frame clones and lacks some. The table lists some 22,000 clones, about 90% of them singletons. Sequences were derived from blood, sampled from a patient who underwent chemoradiotherapy. These receptor sequences come from a human donor with HPV-associated anogenital cancer.

This rearrangement joins TRBV6-5 to TRBJ2-7; D perhaps matches TRBD1 (5 bases). Germline CDR1 reads MNHEY; CDR2 reads SVGAGI. With 3 bases removed from V and 3 bases from J, the gap between germline ends came to 15 bases. The CDR3 runs 15 residues. The CDR3, as DNA: TGTGCCAGCAGTTATACAGGCCTAAGGGGCTACGAGCAGTACTTC. This translates into CASSYTGLRGYEQYF.

CDR3 amino acids: CASSIRGRDTDTQYF. The DNA of the CDR3 is TGTGCCAGCAGCATCCGGGGCAGGGACACAGATACGCAGTATTTT. The chain has TRBV7-2 and TRBJ2-3, with D possibly called TRBD1 or TRBD2 (5 bases each). The V end was cut by 5 bases, the J end by 2 bases, with 14 bases between. This CDR3 contains 15 residues. Germline V gene data show CDR1 as SGHTA and CDR2 as FQGNSA.

This chain links TRBV7-2 with TRBJ2-5; 10 nucleotides align to TRBD1. J was trimmed by 4 bases and V by 3 bases; bases with no gene match: 8. The CDR3 sequence is 16 residues long. In germline, CDR1 is SGHTA, CDR2 FQGNSA. The CDR3 DNA follows: TGTGCCAGCAGCTTTAGCGGGACAGGGGCCGGAGAGACCCAGTACTTC. Translated: CASSFSGTGAGETQYF.

The chain combines TRBV30 with TRBJ2-6; D is unclear. V was cut by 2 bases and J by 1 base, with 9 bases left in between. The germline CDR1 and CDR2 sequences are GTSNPN and SVGIG (reference sequence). The CDR3 loop spans 15 amino acids. This chain's CDR3 is CAWSISGSGANVLTF. In nucleotides, the CDR3 is TGTGCCTGGAGTATTTCAGGTTCTGGGGCCAACGTCCTGACTTTC.

This chain joins TRBV9 and TRBJ2-7; no reliable D call. The CDR3 sequence is 16 residues long. Trimming removed 0 bases at V and 5 bases at J, with 18 bases between. Germline CDR1 SGDLS, CDR2 YYNGEE. The CDR3 DNA sequence: TGTGCCAGCAGCGTAGCTTCGGCAGGCCGCCGACACGAGCAGTACTTC. Protein: CASSVASAGRRHEQYF.

This clone was observed a few times. J is TRBJ2-5 and V is TRBV2; D tentatively fits TRBD1 or TRBD2 (6 bases each). Germline CDR1 is SNHLY and CDR2 is FYNNEI. This CDR3 contains 15 residues. Trimming took 7 bases from V and 1 from J, leaving 16 bases between them. The CDR3 region is CASTERGESQETQYF. The CDR3, as DNA: TGTGCCAGCACCGAGAGGGGGGAGAGCCAAGAGACCCAGTACTTC.

This chain links TRBV4-2 with TRBJ1-1, with a tentative D call TRBD1 (5 bases). This CDR3 is 15 amino acids long. V was trimmed by 4 bases and J by 3 bases, leaving 15 bases between them. Looked up from germline, CDR1 is LGHNA and CDR2 is YNFKEQ. The CDR3 here is CASSRPRGADTEAFF. CDR3 DNA: TGTGCCAGCAGCCGTCCTAGGGGAGCGGACACTGAAGCTTTCTTT.

The V call is TRBV5-3, the J call TRBJ1-1; D is uncertain. TRBV5-3 is reported as an ORF; its role is uncertain. The CDR3 has 13 residues. V lost 3 bases and J 5 bases, leaving 11 bases between the germline ends. In DNA form, the CDR3 reads TGTGCCAGAAGCTCCGGCCCGGGAACTGAAGCTTTCTTT. This encodes CARSSGPGTEAFF.

V is TRBV5-1 and J is TRBJ1-5; TRBD1 might be the D (5 bases). CDR1 and CDR2 (germline): SGHRS, YFSETQ. The CDR3 consists of 14 residues. The V end lost 3 bases, the J end lost 2 bases, and 9 bases lay between the germline ends. CDR3: CASSSGDRNQPQHF. CDR3 coding DNA: TGCGCCAGCAGCTCCGGGGACCGCAATCAGCCCCAGCATTTT.

The J gene is TRBJ2-1, the V gene TRBV28; D remains unclear. In germline, CDR1 is MDHEN, CDR2 SYDVKM. The CDR3 runs 11 residues. V lost 6 bases and J lost 12, with 12 bases in between. This CDR3 is CASRTVVGQFF. In DNA, the CDR3 is TGTGCCAGCAGAACAGTGGTGGGGCAGTTCTTC.

The chain couples TRBV2 to TRBJ2-2, with TRBD1 matching over 11 bases. This CDR3 is built from 17 residues. J was trimmed by 4 bases and V by 6 bases; bases with no gene match: 10. The germline CDR1 and CDR2 sequences are SNHLY and FYNNEI. The CDR3 reads CASRGPGTGGPTGELFF. The CDR3 nucleotides are TGTGCCAGCAGGGGCCCCGGGACAGGGGGACCCACCGGGGAGCTGTTTTTT. Based on the CDR3 plus reference TRBV2 and TRBJ2-2, the full variable domain is EPEVTQTPSHQVTQMGQEVILRCVPISNHLYFYWYRQILGQKVEFLVSFYNNEISEKSEIFDDQFSVERPDGSNFTLKIRSTKLEDSAMYFCASRGPGTGGPTGELFFGEGSRLTVL.

This chain connects TRBV10-3 to TRBJ2-7; 9 nucleotides line up with TRBD1. V lost 3 bases to trimming and J lost 4 bases; unmatched junction nucleotides: 4. The germline CDR1 and CDR2 sequences are ENHRY and SYGVKD. The CDR3 contains 14 residues. The CDR3 protein is CAISDGQGPYEQYF. The CDR3 coding sequence is TGTGCCATCAGTGATGGACAGGGGCCGTACGAGCAGTACTTC.

The chain uses TRBV19 and TRBJ1-1; TRBD1 is a possible D gene (5 bases). Germline lookup yields CDR1 LNHDA and CDR2 SQIVND (reference sequence). V lost 9 bases and J 5 bases, leaving 16 bases between the germline ends. The CDR3 sequence is 13 residues long. CDR3 residues: CASRPGQRTEAFF. DNA of the CDR3: TGTGCCAGCCGACCGGGGCAAAGGACTGAAGCTTTCTTT. The full variable domain, rest sourced from reference TRBV19 and TRBJ1-1, is DGGITQSPKYLFRKEGQNVTLSCEQNLNHDAMYWYRQDPGQGLRLIYYSQIVNDFQKGDIAEGYSVSREKKESFPLTVTSAQKNPTAFYLCASRPGQRTEAFFGQGTRLTVV.

CDR3 region: CASSSHPEGANEKLFF. The CDR3 DNA sequence: TGTGCCAGCAGTTCTCATCCGGAAGGGGCTAATGAAAAACTGTTTTTT. This chain connects TRBV6-5 to TRBJ1-4; D may be TRBD1 (5 bases). The CDR3 length is 16 residues. V gave up 4 bases and J gave up 3 bases, with 15 bases separating them. In germline, CDR1 is MNHEY, CDR2 SVGAGI.

In this sample, this clone turned up a few times. This chain connects TRBV27 to TRBJ1-6; the match to TRBD1 covers 11 bases. CDR3 length: 20 amino acids. V dropped 3 bases and J dropped 1; count of bases not matched to a gene: 11. Germline V gives CDR1 MNHEY, CDR2 SMNVEV (reference sequence). CDR3 DNA: TGTGCCAGCAGTTTCCTTCAGAGGACAGGGGGCCAATCCTATAATTCACCCCTCCACTTT. This codes for CASSFLQRTGGQSYNSPLHF.

The rearrangement links TRBV6-6 to TRBJ2-1; TRBD2 agrees at 10 bases. The germline V gene encodes CDR1 MNHNY and CDR2 SVGAGI (reference sequence). V lost 5 bases and J lost 9; bases outside the gene matches: 13. The CDR3 contains 16 residues. The CDR3 reads CASSMGPGTSVSEQFF. CDR3 in DNA: TGTGCCAGCAGTATGGGGCCCGGGACTAGCGTTAGTGAGCAGTTCTTC.

This clone occurred a few times. The chain combines TRBV29-1 with TRBJ1-4; weak D call: TRBD1 (6 bases). The V end was cut by 3 bases, the J end by 4 bases, with 9 bases between. The CDR3 has 13 residues. The germline gives CDR1 SQVTM, CDR2 ANQGSEA. DNA for the CDR3: TGCAGCGTTGAGAGAGGGGGTAATGAAAAACTGTTTTTT. This encodes CSVERGGNEKLFF.

V usage is TRBV27 and J usage is TRBJ1-4, with 8 positions matching TRBD1. Germline CDR1 and CDR2: MNHEY and SMNVEV (reference sequence). Losses at the gene ends were 5 bases for V and 8 bases for J; bases not matched to a gene: 7. This CDR3 contains 14 residues. As DNA, the CDR3 is TGTGCCAGCAGTATTGGACAGGGACGCGAAAAACTGTTTTTT. Protein product: CASSIGQGREKLFF.

The chain links TRBV2 to TRBJ1-5; 11 nucleotides agree with TRBD1. Germline loops: CDR1 SNHLY, CDR2 FYNNEI. This CDR3 has 17 residues. V shed 3 bases and J 4 bases; nucleotides not matched to a gene: 8. CDR3 coding DNA: TGTGCCAGCAGTGAGATCGGACAGGGGGCGCGGAATCAGCCCCAGCATTTT. Translation gives CASSEIGQGARNQPQHF.

The chain uses TRBV19 and TRBJ1-1, with 7 bases that match TRBD1. CDR3 length: 15 amino acids. The V segment lost 4 bases and the J segment 11 bases; nucleotides outside the gene matches: 16. Germline assignment: CDR1 LNHDA and CDR2 SQIVND (reference sequence). This CDR3 reads CASSNRQGRLTRAFF. Written as DNA, the CDR3 is TGTGCCAGTAGTAACCGACAGGGCCGATTAACAAGGGCTTTCTTT. The full variable domain, its missing parts supplied by reference TRBV19 and TRBJ1-1, is DGGITQSPKYLFRKEGQNVTLSCEQNLNHDAMYWYRQDPGQGLRLIYYSQIVNDFQKGDIAEGYSVSREKKESFPLTVTSAQKNPTAFYLCASSNRQGRLTRAFFGQGTRLTVV.

The rearrangement links TRBV18 to TRBJ1-1; D is perhaps TRBD1 (6 bases). The germline CDR1 and CDR2 sequences are KGHSH and LQKENI. This CDR3 has 14 amino acids. V lost 2 bases, J lost 1 base, and 8 bases lay in between. The CDR3 bases are TGTGCCAGCTCACCAGACAGGTCGAACACTGAAGCTTTCTTT. Protein product: CASSPDRSNTEAFF.

The chain uses TRBV6-5 and TRBJ2-7; D assignment may be TRBD1 or TRBD2 (5 bases each). Trimming removed 6 bases from V and 2 bases from J, with 17 bases in between. There are 15 residues in the CDR3. Germline V gene lookup returns CDR1 MNHEY and CDR2 SVGAGI. CDR3 amino acids: CASRGSRDGAYEQYF. The CDR3 DNA reads TGTGCCAGCAGGGGTAGTAGGGACGGTGCCTACGAGCAGTACTTC.

This clone was seen just once. The V gene is TRBV14, the J gene TRBJ2-4; 14 nucleotides agree with TRBD2. CDR1 and CDR2 from the germline V gene are SGHDN and FVKESK. Trimming took 0 bases from V and 1 from J; bases not matched to a gene: 8. The CDR3 extends over 20 amino acids. CDR3: CASSQDRMRTSGRAKNIQYF. The CDR3 DNA reads as TGTGCCAGCAGCCAAGATCGGATGAGGACTAGCGGGAGGGCCAAAAACATTCAGTACTTC.